The 29 T cell receptor beta chains below were found in one sample sequenced in a study of identifying expanded T cells in peripheral blood. Data came from immunoSEQ multiplex PCR; TCRdb stores just in-frame clones and leaves some out. The table lists under 100,000 clones, roughly 90% of them singletons, with 7% to 7.5% in the top ten. Specimen: blood. These receptors originate from a person aged 18 to 75 in good health.

The sample holds one count of this clone. This chain connects TRBV29-1 to TRBJ2-2, with D unresolved. The germline gives CDR1 SQVTM, CDR2 ANQGSEA. V lost 5 bases to trimming and J lost 0 bases, with 4 bases between them. The length of the CDR3 is 12 residues. The DNA for the CDR3 is TGCAGCGTTAAGGCGAACACCGGGGAGCTGTTTTTT. Its translation is CSVKANTGELFF.

The chain carries TRBV9 and TRBJ2-3; a possible D gene is TRBD2 (6 bases). CDR3 length: 14 amino acids. CDR1 is SGDLS, CDR2 YYNGEE, per germline. V was shortened by 5 bases and J by 5 bases, with 15 bases between the two germline ends. DNA of the CDR3: TGTGCCAGCAGTGGGAGGCCCTCTATAGATACGCAGTATTTT. It encodes CASSGRPSIDTQYF.

The CDR3 loop reads CASSVQGQGFDGYTF. The CDR3 coding sequence is TGTGCCAGCAGCGTCCAGGGACAGGGTTTCGATGGCTACACCTTC. This sequence joins TRBV9 and TRBJ1-2; 9 nucleotides align to TRBD1. Germline CDR1 and CDR2: SGDLS and YYNGEE. V lost 2 bases, J lost 6 bases, and 8 bases stayed unmatched. The CDR3 consists of 15 residues.

The chain joins TRBV7-9 to TRBJ1-3, with 7 bases lining up with TRBD1. The CDR3 contains 14 residues. After removal of 1 base from V and 4 bases from J, the junction contained 1 base not matched to a gene. The germline V gene encodes CDR1 SEHNR and CDR2 FQNEAQ (reference sequence). The DNA of the CDR3 is TGTGCCAGCAGCTTAGTAGGGGGCGGAAACACCATATATTTT. This gives the protein CASSLVGGGNTIYF.

This clone was counted only a few times. The chain has TRBV6-4 and TRBJ1-5; D is undetermined. The V gene lost 5 bases and the J gene lost 5 bases, with 4 bases spanning the gap. Germline-derived CDR1 and CDR2 are MRHNA and SNTAGT. The CDR3 totals 11 residues. CDR3 region: CASSCHQPQHF. The CDR3 nucleotides read TGTGCCAGCAGTTGTCATCAGCCCCAGCATTTT.

The rearrangement uses TRBV9 and TRBJ1-5; possible D gene TRBD1, 6 bases. Looked up from germline, CDR1 is SGDLS and CDR2 is YYNGEE. This CDR3 contains 13 residues. V was pared by 4 bases and J by 9 bases, with 14 bases between. The CDR3 bases are TGTGCCAGCAGCCTACAGGGAGCAGGGCCCCAGCATTTT. Translation: CASSLQGAGPQHF.

The V and J genes are TRBV6-1 and TRBJ1-1; the D gene is possibly TRBD1 (5 bases). Germline loops: CDR1 MNHNS, CDR2 SASEGT. The length of the CDR3 is 15 residues. The V gene lost 7 bases and the J gene lost 1 base, with 16 bases spanning the gap. The CDR3 DNA follows: TGTGCCAGCAACATAGATAGGGGCAGGAACACTGAAGCTTTCTTT. It encodes CASNIDRGRNTEAFF.

The gene calls are TRBV7-2 and TRBJ2-7; TRBD1 agrees at 9 bases. The germline CDR1 and CDR2 sequences are SGHTA and FQGNSA. Trimming cost V 6 bases and J 2 bases; bases outside gene matches: 2. There are 13 residues in the CDR3. CDR3 bases: TGTGCCAGCAGAGGACAGGGGACCTACGAGCAGTACTTC. Its translation: CASRGQGTYEQYF. The full variable domain, with the rest looked up from reference TRBV7-2 and TRBJ2-7, is GAGVSQSPSNKVTEKGKDVELRCDPISGHTALYWYRQSLGQGLEFLIYFQGNSAPDKSGLPSDRFSAERTGGSVSTLTIQRTQQEDSAVYLCASRGQGTYEQYFGPGTRLTVT.

The chain is built from TRBV5-8 and TRBJ2-3, with 10 nucleotides matching TRBD2. J lost 4 bases, V lost 4 bases, and 6 bases had no gene match. The CDR3 spans 15 residues. Germline V CDR1 and CDR2: SGHTS, YDEGEE. The CDR3 coding sequence is TGTGCCAGCAGCCCCGGACTAGCGGCATCAGATACGCAGTATTTT. This gives the protein CASSPGLAASDTQYF.

This rearrangement joins TRBV9 to TRBJ1-1; possible D gene TRBD1, 6 bases. The V and J ends lost 6 bases and 3 bases respectively, with 21 bases between them. Germline loops: CDR1 SGDLS, CDR2 YYNGEE. CDR3 length equals 16 residues. The CDR3 DNA reads as TGTGCCAGCACCCCGCGCGGGGGCGGGTGGGACACTGAAGCTTTCTTT. This gives the protein CASTPRGGGWDTEAFF.

The rearrangement links TRBV18 to TRBJ1-1, with D possibly matching TRBD1 (6 bases). This CDR3 spans 13 amino acids. Germline values: CDR1 KGHSH, CDR2 LQKENI. V was pared by 6 bases and J by 7 bases, with 15 bases between. The CDR3 bases are TGTGCCAGCTCGGGGAGGGGGACGGGTGAAGCTTTCTTT. Translation: CASSGRGTGEAFF. Full variable domain (remainder filled in from reference TRBV18 and TRBJ1-1): NAGVMQNPRHLVRRRGQEARLRCSPMKGHSHVYWYRQLPEEGLKFMVYLQKENIIDESGMPKERFSAEFPKEGPSILRIQQVVRGDSAAYFCASSGRGTGEAFFGQGTRLTVV.

The chain is built from TRBV29-1 and TRBJ1-2; D is unclear. V was clipped by 3 bases and J by 8 bases, with 16 bases between them. Germline V gene sequence: CDR1 SQVTM, CDR2 ANQGSEA. This CDR3 contains 13 residues. In DNA, the CDR3 is TGCAGCGTTGATCGGAAGGGAGGGTACGGCTACACCTTC. Its translation is CSVDRKGGYGYTF.

The J gene is TRBJ2-6, the V gene TRBV5-5; TRBD1 might be the D (6 bases). V was cut by 4 bases and J by 4 bases, with 12 bases left in between. From germline, CDR1 is SGHKS and CDR2 YYEKEE (reference sequence). The CDR3 extends over 15 amino acids. The CDR3 reads CASSTQGRGANVLTF. In DNA form, the CDR3 reads TGTGCCAGCAGCACACAGGGAAGGGGGGCCAACGTCCTGACTTTC.

The V call is TRBV11-2, the J call TRBJ1-2; D unclear. Trimming left V 0 bases short and J 8 bases short, with 7 bases between. From germline, CDR1 is SGHAT and CDR2 FQNNGV. This CDR3 has 12 amino acids. CDR3 in amino acids: CASSLDSWGYTF. CDR3 nucleotides: TGTGCCAGCAGCTTAGACAGTTGGGGCTACACCTTC. The full variable domain, its missing parts supplied by reference TRBV11-2 and TRBJ1-2, is EAGVAQSPRYKIIEKRQSVAFWCNPISGHATLYWYQQILGQGPKLLIQFQNNGVVDDSQLPKDRFSAERLKGVDSTLKIQPAKLEDSAVYLCASSLDSWGYTFGSGTRLTVV.

The rearrangement uses TRBV30 and TRBJ2-5; TRBD2 aligns across 9 bases. J was trimmed by 7 bases and V by 0 bases; bases with no gene match: 18. Germline V CDR1 and CDR2: GTSNPN, SVGIG (reference sequence). The CDR3 is 18 residues long. DNA for the CDR3: TGTGCCTGGAGTGTAAAGGGGCTCGGGCTAGCGGGGACCGTGACCCAGTACTTC. Translating it yields CAWSVKGLGLAGTVTQYF.

A few counts support this clone. V usage is TRBV7-2 and J usage is TRBJ1-5; D is uncertain. Germline V gene lookup returns CDR1 SGHTA and CDR2 FQGNSA. The germline V and J ends were trimmed by 2 bases and 7 bases, with 6 bases remaining between them. The CDR3 covers 12 residues. CDR3 sequence (DNA): TGTGCCAGCAGCTTAATGGCGCAGCCCCAGCATTTT. Translation gives CASSLMAQPQHF.

The chain uses TRBV9 and TRBJ2-1; 7 bases are a match to TRBD2. V lost 2 bases and J lost 4; bases outside the gene matches: 9. CDR3 length: 16 amino acids. Germline CDR1 is SGDLS and CDR2 is YYNGEE. Here the CDR3 reads CASSVGPLADYNEQFF. The CDR3 nucleotides read TGTGCCAGCAGCGTGGGACCCCTAGCGGATTACAATGAGCAGTTCTTC.

This clone was recorded once. This sequence joins TRBV4-1 and TRBJ1-1; no reliable D call. V was shortened by 2 bases and J by 0 bases, with 16 bases between the two germline ends. This CDR3 contains 17 residues. Germline V gene sequence: CDR1 MGHRA, CDR2 YSYEKL. The CDR3 loop is CASSQIRQRLMNTEAFF. The CDR3 nucleotides are TGCGCCAGCAGCCAAATTCGGCAGCGCCTTATGAACACTGAAGCTTTCTTT.

The rearrangement uses TRBV7-8 and TRBJ2-2; 7 bases are a match to TRBD1. V dropped 1 base and J dropped 5; count of bases not matched to a gene: 7. Germline V CDR1 and CDR2: SGHVS, FQNEAQ. This CDR3 is 16 amino acids long. The CDR3 sequence: CASSLEGQTKTGELFF. CDR3 in DNA: TGTGCCAGCAGCTTAGAGGGACAGACAAAAACCGGGGAGCTGTTTTTT.

On this clone itself: One junction end disagrees with the germline gene, perhaps due to a read error. This rearrangement joins TRBV5-1 to TRBJ1-1; 10 bases are a match to TRBD1. Germline V gene sequence: CDR1 SGHRS, CDR2 YFSETQ. CDR3 length: 14 residues. The CDR3 spells CASSSGQGNSEAFF. The CDR3 DNA reads as TGCGCCAGCAGCTCGGGACAGGGGAACTCTGAAGCTTTCTTT.

V usage is TRBV27 and J usage is TRBJ1-2, with D tentatively TRBD1 (5 bases). The germline CDR1 and CDR2 sequences are MNHEY and SMNVEV (reference sequence). The CDR3 runs to 15 residues. With 3 bases removed from V and 6 bases from J, the gap between germline ends came to 17 bases. CDR3 nucleotides: TGTGCCAGCAGTTTGATTGGGGGAGGCCCGGATGGCTACACCTTC. This sequence encodes CASSLIGGGPDGYTF.

The chain uses TRBV5-6 and TRBJ2-5; 7 bases match TRBD1. Germline V gene data show CDR1 as SGHDT and CDR2 as YYEEEE. Losses at the gene ends were 4 bases for V and 2 bases for J; bases not matched to a gene: 2. The CDR3 is made up of 13 amino acids. CDR3 DNA: TGTGCCAGCAGCAGGGGACAGCAAGAGACCCAGTACTTC. Amino acid sequence: CASSRGQQETQYF.

The chain is built from TRBV5-4 and TRBJ2-7; D could derive from TRBD1 or TRBD2 (6 bases each). The CDR3 consists of 16 residues. Germline assignment: CDR1 SGHNT and CDR2 YYREEE (reference sequence). V gave up 4 bases and J gave up 2 bases, with 19 bases separating them. CDR3 DNA: TGTGCCAGCAGCGGACGATCGACAGGAGGGGCCTACGAGCAGTACTTC. It is translated as CASSGRSTGGAYEQYF. Looking up the rest from reference TRBV5-4 and TRBJ2-7 gives the full variable domain: ETGVTQSPTHLIKTRGQQVTLRCSSQSGHNTVSWYQQALGQGPQFIFQYYREEENGRGNFPPRFSGLQFPNYSSELNVNALELDDSALYLCASSGRSTGGAYEQYFGPGTRLTVT.

This rearrangement joins TRBV30 to TRBJ1-1; D is possibly TRBD1 (6 bases). V lost 0 bases, J lost 4 bases, and 18 bases lay in between. The germline gives CDR1 GTSNPN, CDR2 SVGIG (reference sequence). The CDR3 spans 16 residues. The CDR3 spells CAWSVKGVLAGTEAFF. CDR3 in DNA: TGTGCCTGGAGTGTAAAGGGGGTATTAGCGGGCACTGAAGCTTTCTTT.

The chain joins TRBV5-1 to TRBJ2-6; D ambiguous. V was pared by 7 bases and J by 1 base, with 12 bases between. Per germline, CDR1 SGHRS and CDR2 YFSETQ. CDR3 length equals 15 residues. The CDR3 DNA sequence: TGCGCCAGCCACCCGAGATCATCTGGGGCCAACGTCCTGACTTTC. Protein: CASHPRSSGANVLTF.

The chain joins TRBV10-1 to TRBJ2-5; 10 bases are shared with TRBD1. Germline CDR1 is WNHNN and CDR2 is SYGVQD (reference sequence). The V segment lost 4 bases and the J segment 4 bases; nucleotides outside the gene matches: 3. CDR3 length equals 14 residues. Here the CDR3 reads CASSAGTGAETQYF. CDR3 DNA sequence: TGCGCCAGCAGTGCCGGGACAGGGGCAGAGACCCAGTACTTC.

This chain connects TRBV6-5 to TRBJ1-2; perhaps TRBD1 as D (6 bases). Looked up from germline, CDR1 is MNHEY and CDR2 is SVGAGI. Trimming took 4 bases from V and 4 from J, leaving 13 bases between them. The CDR3 runs 14 residues. The CDR3 DNA reads as TGTGCCAGCAGTTCCCCCCGGGACACCTATGGCTACACCTTC. It codes for CASSSPRDTYGYTF.

The V call is TRBV29-1, the J call TRBJ1-1, with a possible D match to TRBD1 (6 bases). The CDR3 contains 16 residues. The germline gives CDR1 SQVTM, CDR2 ANQGSEA. V lost 0 bases to trimming and J lost 5 bases, with 19 bases between them. CDR3 sequence (DNA): TGCAGCGTTGAAGATCCTGGGGGGCTCAAAAGGACTGAAGCTTTCTTT. Translating it yields CSVEDPGGLKRTEAFF.

The rearrangement joins TRBV7-2 to TRBJ1-5; unclear D gene. Between the trimmed V and J ends, which lost 4 bases and 5 bases, there was a span of 9 bases. Germline values: CDR1 SGHTA, CDR2 FQGNSA. The CDR3 extends over 13 amino acids. This chain's CDR3 is CASSSVTDQPQHF. In DNA form, the CDR3 reads TGTGCCAGCAGCTCCGTAACGGATCAGCCCCAGCATTTT.